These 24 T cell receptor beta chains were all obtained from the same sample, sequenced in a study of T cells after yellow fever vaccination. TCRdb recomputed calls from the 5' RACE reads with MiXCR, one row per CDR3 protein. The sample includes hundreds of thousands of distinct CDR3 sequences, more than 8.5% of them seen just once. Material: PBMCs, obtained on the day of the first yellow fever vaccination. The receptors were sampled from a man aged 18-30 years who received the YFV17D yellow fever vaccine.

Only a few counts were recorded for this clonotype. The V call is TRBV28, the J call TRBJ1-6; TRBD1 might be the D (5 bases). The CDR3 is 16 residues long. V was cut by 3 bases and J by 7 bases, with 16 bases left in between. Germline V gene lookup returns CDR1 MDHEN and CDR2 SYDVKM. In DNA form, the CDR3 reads TGTGCCAGCAGTTTTCTCGGGGGAGGTGAGAATTCACCCCTCCACTTT. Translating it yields CASSFLGGGENSPLHF.

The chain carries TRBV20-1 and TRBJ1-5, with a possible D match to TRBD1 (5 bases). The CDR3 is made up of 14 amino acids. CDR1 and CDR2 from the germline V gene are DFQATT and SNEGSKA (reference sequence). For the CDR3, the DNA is TGCGGGGGAGTAGAGTTGGATAGCAATCAGCCCCAGCATTTT. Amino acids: CGGVELDSNQPQHF.

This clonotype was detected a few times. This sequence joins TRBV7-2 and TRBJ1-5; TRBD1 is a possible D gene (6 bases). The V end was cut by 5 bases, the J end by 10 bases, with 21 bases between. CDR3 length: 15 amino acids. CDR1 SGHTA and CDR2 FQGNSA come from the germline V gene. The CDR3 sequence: CASSRSTGPRGPQHF. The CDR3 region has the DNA TGTGCCAGCAGCCGAAGCACCGGGCCCAGGGGACCCCAGCATTTT. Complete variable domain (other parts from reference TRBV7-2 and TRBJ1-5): GAGVSQSPSNKVTEKGKDVELRCDPISGHTALYWYRQSLGQGLEFLIYFQGNSAPDKSGLPSDRFSAERTGGSVSTLTIQRTQQEDSAVYLCASSRSTGPRGPQHFGDGTRLSIL.

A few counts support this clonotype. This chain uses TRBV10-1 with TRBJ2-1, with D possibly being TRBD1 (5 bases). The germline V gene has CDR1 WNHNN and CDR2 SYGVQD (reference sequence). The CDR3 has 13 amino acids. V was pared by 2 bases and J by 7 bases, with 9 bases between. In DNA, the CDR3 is TGCGCCAGCAGTGAGAGGCAGGGAAATGAGCAGTTCTTC. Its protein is CASSERQGNEQFF.

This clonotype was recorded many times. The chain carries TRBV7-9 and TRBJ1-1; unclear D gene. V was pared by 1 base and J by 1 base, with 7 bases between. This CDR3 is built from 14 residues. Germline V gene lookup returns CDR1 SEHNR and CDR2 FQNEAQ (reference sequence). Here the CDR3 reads CASSLVPENTEAFF. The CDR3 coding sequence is TGTGCCAGCAGCTTAGTCCCAGAGAACACTGAAGCTTTCTTT.

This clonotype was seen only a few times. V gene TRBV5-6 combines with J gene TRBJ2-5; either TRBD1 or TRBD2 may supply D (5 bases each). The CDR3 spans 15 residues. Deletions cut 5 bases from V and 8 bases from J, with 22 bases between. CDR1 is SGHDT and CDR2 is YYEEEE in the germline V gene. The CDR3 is CASRLGPAIKSTQYF. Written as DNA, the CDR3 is TGTGCCAGCAGGCTGGGACCAGCAATTAAGAGCACCCAGTACTTC.

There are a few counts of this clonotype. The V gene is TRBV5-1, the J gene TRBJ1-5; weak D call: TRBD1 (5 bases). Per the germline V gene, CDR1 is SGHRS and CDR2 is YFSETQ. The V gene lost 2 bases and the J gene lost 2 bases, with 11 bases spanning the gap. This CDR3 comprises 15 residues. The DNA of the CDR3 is TGCGCCAGCAGCTTCAACGGGGACGGCAATCAGCCCCAGCATTTT. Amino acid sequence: CASSFNGDGNQPQHF.

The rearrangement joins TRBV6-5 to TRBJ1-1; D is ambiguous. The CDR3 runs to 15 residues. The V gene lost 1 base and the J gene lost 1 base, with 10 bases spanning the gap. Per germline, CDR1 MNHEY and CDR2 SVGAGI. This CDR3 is CASSYFRTENTEAFF. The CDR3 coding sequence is TGTGCCAGCAGTTACTTCAGGACGGAGAACACTGAAGCTTTCTTT.

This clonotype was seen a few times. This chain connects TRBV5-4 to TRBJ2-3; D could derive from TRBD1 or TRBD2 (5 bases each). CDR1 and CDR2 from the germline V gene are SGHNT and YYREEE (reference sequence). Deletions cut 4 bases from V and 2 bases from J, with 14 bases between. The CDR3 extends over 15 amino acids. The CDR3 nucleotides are TGTGCCAGCAGCCCTCCGGGACCCAACACAGATACGCAGTATTTT. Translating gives CASSPPGPNTDTQYF.

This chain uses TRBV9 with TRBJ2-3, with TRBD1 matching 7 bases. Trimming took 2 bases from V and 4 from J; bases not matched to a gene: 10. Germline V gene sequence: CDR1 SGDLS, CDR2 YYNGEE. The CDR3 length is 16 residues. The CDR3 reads CASSVATGIGPDTQYF. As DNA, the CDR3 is TGTGCCAGCAGCGTGGCGACAGGGATAGGTCCAGATACGCAGTATTTT.

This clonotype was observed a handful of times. CDR3 protein: CASSEEGTVHSYEQYF. CDR3 sequence (DNA): TGTGCCAGCAGTGAAGAGGGGACAGTTCACTCCTACGAGCAGTACTTC. The J gene is TRBJ2-7, the V gene TRBV6-1; 7 bases line up with TRBD1. CDR1 MNHNS and CDR2 SASEGT come from the germline V gene. CDR3 size: 16 residues. The J segment lost 0 bases and the V segment lost 1 base, leaving 6 bases of the junction unmatched.

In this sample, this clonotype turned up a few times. CDR3: CASSQGAYSYEQYF. The CDR3 region has the DNA TGTGCCAGCAGCCAGGGAGCGTACTCCTACGAGCAGTACTTC. V gene TRBV3-1 combines with J gene TRBJ2-7; the D gene is possibly TRBD2 (5 bases). V was trimmed by 3 bases and J by 0 bases, leaving 9 bases between them. CDR3 length: 14 residues. Germline lookup yields CDR1 LGHDT and CDR2 YNNKEL (reference sequence).

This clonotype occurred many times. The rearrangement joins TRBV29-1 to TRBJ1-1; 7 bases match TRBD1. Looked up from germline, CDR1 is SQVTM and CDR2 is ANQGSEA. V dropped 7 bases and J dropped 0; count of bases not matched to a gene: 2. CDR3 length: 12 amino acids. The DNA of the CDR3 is TGCAGCGCGACAGGGATGAACACTGAAGCTTTCTTT. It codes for CSATGMNTEAFF.

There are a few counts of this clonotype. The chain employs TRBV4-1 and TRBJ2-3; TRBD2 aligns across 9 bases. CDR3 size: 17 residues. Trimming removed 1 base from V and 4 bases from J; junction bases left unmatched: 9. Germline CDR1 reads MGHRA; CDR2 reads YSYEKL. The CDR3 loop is CASSQALTSGRADTQYF. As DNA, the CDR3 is TGCGCCAGCAGCCAAGCCCTGACTAGCGGCAGGGCAGATACGCAGTATTTT.

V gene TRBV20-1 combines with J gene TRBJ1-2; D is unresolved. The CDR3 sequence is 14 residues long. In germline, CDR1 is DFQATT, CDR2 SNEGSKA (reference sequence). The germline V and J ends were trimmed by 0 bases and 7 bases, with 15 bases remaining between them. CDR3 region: CSARDPTVYIGYTF. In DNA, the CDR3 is TGCAGTGCTAGAGATCCTACGGTGTATATTGGCTACACCTTC.

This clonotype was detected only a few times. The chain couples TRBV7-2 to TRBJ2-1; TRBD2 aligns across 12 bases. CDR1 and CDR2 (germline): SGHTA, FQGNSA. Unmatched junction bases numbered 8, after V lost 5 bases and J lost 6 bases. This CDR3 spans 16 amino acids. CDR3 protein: CASSHPLAGGGNEQFF. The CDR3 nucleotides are TGTGCCAGCAGCCACCCACTAGCGGGGGGTGGCAATGAGCAGTTCTTC.

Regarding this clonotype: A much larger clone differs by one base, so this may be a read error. CDR3 residues: CASSQDPDSYEILFF. CDR3 DNA sequence: TGTGCCAGCAGCCAAGATCCGGACTCCTATGAAATACTGTTTTTT. This chain connects TRBV4-2 to TRBJ1-4; D is ambiguous. The CDR3 covers 15 residues. Germline V lookup: CDR1 LGHNA, CDR2 YNFKEQ.

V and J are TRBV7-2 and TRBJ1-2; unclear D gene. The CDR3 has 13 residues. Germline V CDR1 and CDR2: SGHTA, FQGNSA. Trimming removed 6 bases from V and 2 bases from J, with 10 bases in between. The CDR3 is CASRSTENYGYTF. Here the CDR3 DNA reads TGTGCCAGCAGGAGTACAGAAAACTATGGCTACACCTTC.

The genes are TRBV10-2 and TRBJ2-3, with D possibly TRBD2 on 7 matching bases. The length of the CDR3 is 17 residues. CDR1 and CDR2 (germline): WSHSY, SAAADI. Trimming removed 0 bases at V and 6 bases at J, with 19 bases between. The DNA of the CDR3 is TGCGCCAGCAGTGAGTCGGGGAGTTGGGGGGGCGTGGATACGCAGTATTTT. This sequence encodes CASSESGSWGGVDTQYF.

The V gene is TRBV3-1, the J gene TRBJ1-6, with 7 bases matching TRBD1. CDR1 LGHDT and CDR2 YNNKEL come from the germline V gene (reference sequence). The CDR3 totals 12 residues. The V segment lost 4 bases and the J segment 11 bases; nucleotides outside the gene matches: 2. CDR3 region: CASSRDRAPLHF. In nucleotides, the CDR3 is TGTGCCAGCAGCCGAGACAGGGCACCCCTCCACTTT.

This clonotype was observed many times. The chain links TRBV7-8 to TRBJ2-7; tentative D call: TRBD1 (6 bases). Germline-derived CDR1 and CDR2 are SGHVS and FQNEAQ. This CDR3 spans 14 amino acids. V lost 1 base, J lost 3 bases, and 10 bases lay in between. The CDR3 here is CASSLVGTFYEQYF. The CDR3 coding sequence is TGTGCCAGCAGCTTAGTAGGGACATTCTACGAGCAGTACTTC.

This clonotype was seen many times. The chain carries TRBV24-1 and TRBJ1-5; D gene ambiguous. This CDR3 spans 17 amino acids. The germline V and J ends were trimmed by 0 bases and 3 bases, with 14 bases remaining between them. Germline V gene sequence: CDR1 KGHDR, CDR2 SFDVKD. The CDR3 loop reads CATSDLLGRSYNQPQHF. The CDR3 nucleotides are TGTGCCACCAGTGATTTGCTAGGGCGGTCTTACAATCAGCCCCAGCATTTT.

The CDR3 region has the DNA TGCAGTGCTATACGATCCTCTGGGGCCAACGTCCTGACTTTC. This encodes CSAIRSSGANVLTF. The V and J genes are TRBV20-1 and TRBJ2-6; no clear D. Germline loops: CDR1 DFQATT, CDR2 SNEGSKA (reference sequence). CDR3 length equals 14 residues. V lost 4 bases, J lost 0 bases, and 7 bases lay in between.

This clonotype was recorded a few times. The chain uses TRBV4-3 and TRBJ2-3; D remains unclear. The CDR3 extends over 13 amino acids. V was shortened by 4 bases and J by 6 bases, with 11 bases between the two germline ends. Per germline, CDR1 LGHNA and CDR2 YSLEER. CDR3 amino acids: CASSPELADTQYF. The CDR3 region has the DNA TGCGCCAGCAGCCCTGAGCTCGCTGATACGCAGTATTTT.